The 14 T cell receptor beta chains listed next were all sequenced from one sample in a study of blood T cell repertoires in COVID-19. Assay: immunoSEQ multiplex PCR; the TCRdb copy retains only in-frame clones and omits some. In the table there are more than 250,000 clones, less than 90% of which are singletons. Sequenced sample: peripheral blood. These receptors were taken from a man in his 60s who had recovered from COVID-19.

The V gene is TRBV19, the J gene TRBJ2-7; D is ambiguous. The CDR3 is made up of 13 amino acids. V lost 6 bases, J lost 1 base, and 10 bases lay in between. From germline, CDR1 is LNHDA and CDR2 SQIVND (reference sequence). CDR3 bases: TGTGCCAGTAGCTCGATGGCATCCTACGAGCAGTACTTC. This sequence encodes CASSSMASYEQYF.

The gene calls are TRBV4-1 and TRBJ1-1; D remains unclear. CDR3 length equals 17 residues. V was shortened by 2 bases and J by 1 base, with 17 bases between the two germline ends. The germline CDR1 and CDR2 sequences are MGHRA and YSYEKL. CDR3 amino acids: CASSQFVFFGQNTEAFF. CDR3 sequence (DNA): TGCGCCAGCAGCCAATTCGTTTTCTTTGGGCAGAACACTGAAGCTTTCTTT.

The sample holds a few counts of this clone. The rearrangement joins TRBV3-1 (or the pseudogene TRBV3-2) to TRBJ2-7, with D perhaps TRBD1 (5 bases). Germline CDR1 and CDR2: LGHDT and YNNKEL (reference sequence). Trimming removed 3 bases at V and 4 bases at J, with 19 bases between. This CDR3 comprises 16 residues. CDR3 bases: TGTGCCAGCAGCCACCCACATGAAGGGGTCGAGTACGAGCAGTACTTC. Protein sequence: CASSHPHEGVEYEQYF.

The chain uses TRBV6-4 and TRBJ2-1, with TRBD2 matching over 12 bases. J was trimmed by 10 bases and V by 5 bases; bases with no gene match: 6. The CDR3 covers 14 residues. In germline, CDR1 is MRHNA, CDR2 SNTAGT. CDR3 protein: CASSKTSGSDEQFF. CDR3 coding DNA: TGTGCCAGCAGTAAGACTAGCGGGAGTGACGAGCAGTTCTTC.

The chain uses TRBV5-1 and TRBJ2-6; 9 bases fit TRBD1. This CDR3 has 19 amino acids. Looked up from germline, CDR1 is SGHRS and CDR2 is YFSETQ. The V gene end was trimmed by 3 bases and the J gene end by 0 bases; junction bases not matched to a gene: 10. DNA for the CDR3: TGCGCCAGCAGCTCCCTCCTCGGACAGGGGAGCTCTGGGGCCAACGTCCTGACTTTC. Its protein product is CASSSLLGQGSSGANVLTF.

V gene TRBV19 combines with J gene TRBJ1-6; D may be TRBD1 (6 bases). V was trimmed by 10 bases and J by 7 bases, leaving 17 bases between them. Germline V gene data show CDR1 as LNHDA and CDR2 as SQIVND (reference sequence). The CDR3 is 14 amino acids. CDR3 DNA sequence: TGTGCCAAGCCCGAGGGGGGGAACAATTCACCCCTCCACTTT. Its protein product is CAKPEGGNNSPLHF.

The chain joins TRBV7-8 to TRBJ2-7; tentatively, D is TRBD1 (7 bases). The CDR3 loop spans 15 amino acids. The V and J ends lost 5 bases and 4 bases respectively, with 18 bases between them. CDR1 is SGHVS, CDR2 FQNEAQ, per germline. The CDR3, as DNA: TGTGCCAGCAGCACGATTCCGCAGGGGGGTTACGAGCAGTACTTC. It encodes CASSTIPQGGYEQYF.

V and J are TRBV29-1 and TRBJ2-6; D remains ambiguous. CDR3 length equals 15 residues. Germline V gene sequence: CDR1 SQVTM, CDR2 ANQGSEA. V lost 5 bases and J lost 2, with 13 bases in between. CDR3 sequence (DNA): TGCAGCGTTTTAACAGAGTTGACTGGGGCCAACGTCCTGACTTTC. The encoded protein is CSVLTELTGANVLTF.

The chain combines TRBV11-2 with TRBJ2-7; TRBD1 matches at 8 bases. The CDR3 contains 16 residues. Germline assignment: CDR1 SGHAT and CDR2 FQNNGV. V shed 2 bases and J 5 bases; nucleotides not matched to a gene: 11. CDR3 residues: CASSLTHGQGWNEQYF. The DNA of the CDR3 is TGTGCCAGCAGCTTAACACACGGACAGGGCTGGAACGAGCAGTACTTC.

This clone occurred a few times. V usage is TRBV6-5 and J usage is TRBJ1-1, with a weak D call TRBD1 (6 bases). In germline, CDR1 is MNHEY, CDR2 SVGAGI. The V gene lost 7 bases and the J gene lost 2 bases, with 14 bases spanning the gap. This CDR3 is 14 amino acids long. The CDR3 DNA reads as TGTGCCAGCACCGGACAGACTAAAAACACTGAAGCTTTCTTT. The encoded protein is CASTGQTKNTEAFF.

In this sample, this clone turned up a few times. V usage is TRBV4-1 and J usage is TRBJ2-7; D possibly corresponds to TRBD1 (6 bases). Germline lookup yields CDR1 MGHRA and CDR2 YSYEKL. This CDR3 is 16 amino acids long. V was cut by 0 bases and J by 2 bases, with 14 bases left in between. In DNA, the CDR3 is TGCGCCAGCAGCCAAGATGGTTACAGGGCAACCTACGAGCAGTACTTC. This gives the protein CASSQDGYRATYEQYF.

J is TRBJ2-7 and V is TRBV4-1, with 9 positions matching TRBD1. The CDR3 runs 17 residues. V was clipped by 1 base and J by 0 bases; unmatched bases: 7. Germline assignment: CDR1 MGHRA and CDR2 YSYEKL. The CDR3 coding sequence is TGCGCCAGCAGCCAAGGCCTGGGACAGGGAAGCTCCTACGAGCAGTACTTC. This encodes CASSQGLGQGSSYEQYF.

This chain connects TRBV5-8 to TRBJ1-5, with TRBD1 matching 7 bases. The length of the CDR3 is 15 residues. J was trimmed by 6 bases and V by 4 bases; bases with no gene match: 10. CDR1 and CDR2 from the germline V gene are SGHTS and YDEGEE. The DNA of the CDR3 is TGTGCCAGCAGCGTAACAGGGGCTTCCGGTCAGCCCCAGCATTTT. It is translated as CASSVTGASGQPQHF.

V is TRBV19 and J is TRBJ2-2; 8 positions match TRBD1. The CDR3 consists of 13 residues. Trimming took 9 bases from V and 3 from J; bases not matched to a gene: 3. The germline V gene encodes CDR1 LNHDA and CDR2 SQIVND (reference sequence). DNA for the CDR3: TGTGCCAGCGACAGGGGTGACACCGGGGAGCTGTTTTTT. It is translated as CASDRGDTGELFF.